The 20 T cell receptor beta chains given below trace back to one sample, sequenced in a study of blood T cell repertoires in COVID-19. Using immunoSEQ multiplex PCR, the repertoire was profiled, and TCRdb retains in-frame clones only, with some absent. The profile shows around 170,000 clones, around 80% of them singletons. The source material was PBMCs or T cells enriched from blood (not recorded which). These receptors were collected from a man in his fifties or sixties who had been exposed to COVID-19.

The rearrangement joins TRBV3-1 (or the pseudogene TRBV3-2) to TRBJ2-5; 12 nucleotides match TRBD2. V was pared by 2 bases and J by 5 bases, with 6 bases of the junction left unmatched. Germline CDR1 and CDR2: LGHDT and YNNKEL (reference sequence). The CDR3 sequence is 16 residues long. The CDR3 sequence is CASSQTSGRLHETQYF. The CDR3 DNA reads as TGTGCCAGCAGCCAAACTAGCGGGAGGCTCCACGAGACCCAGTACTTC.

The count of this clone is one. J is TRBJ1-2 and V is TRBV6-5; possible D gene TRBD1, 5 bases. The CDR3 is 15 residues long. V was trimmed by 6 bases and J by 1 base, leaving 15 bases between them. Per the germline V gene, CDR1 is MNHEY and CDR2 is SVGAGI. The CDR3 region has the DNA TGTGCCAGCAGGCCCGACCCAGGGTTTAACTATGGCTACACCTTC. Encoded protein: CASRPDPGFNYGYTF.

V gene TRBV9 combines with J gene TRBJ2-2, with TRBD2 matching 12 bases. V trimming: 0 bases; J trimming: 7 bases; junction bases outside the gene matches: 4. There are 16 residues in the CDR3. Germline lookup yields CDR1 SGDLS and CDR2 YYNGEE. The CDR3 coding sequence is TGTGCCAGCAGCGTAGCTCTAGCGGGAGGGCACGGGGAGCTGTTTTTT. This translates into CASSVALAGGHGELFF.

The chain employs TRBV27 and TRBJ2-3; the D is unclear. Germline V gene lookup returns CDR1 MNHEY and CDR2 SMNVEV (reference sequence). Deletions cut 2 bases from V and 2 bases from J, with 5 bases between. CDR3 length: 13 residues. CDR3 loop: CASSLVYTDTQYF. The CDR3 DNA follows: TGTGCCAGCAGTTTAGTCTACACAGATACGCAGTATTTT.

The sample holds one count of this clone. This rearrangement joins TRBV18 to TRBJ1-1; 7 nucleotides align to TRBD1. This CDR3 has 14 residues. Germline CDR1 is KGHSH and CDR2 is LQKENI. Trimming took 5 bases from V and 7 from J; bases not matched to a gene: 10. The CDR3 sequence: CASSTSRTGLEAFF. The CDR3 DNA reads TGTGCCAGCTCAACCTCCCGGACAGGCCTTGAAGCTTTCTTT.

This clone was recorded many times. CDR3 sequence (DNA): TGTGCCAGCAGCCGAGGACTAGCGGGGAGCTCCTACAATGAGCAGTTCTTC. Amino acids: CASSRGLAGSSYNEQFF. The rearrangement joins TRBV6-6 to TRBJ2-1; TRBD2 matches at 12 bases. Germline CDR1 MNHNY, CDR2 SVGAGI (reference sequence). The CDR3 is 17 amino acids. Trimming removed 6 bases from V and 0 bases from J; junction bases left unmatched: 6.

This rearrangement joins TRBV28 to TRBJ2-1; 14 bases align to TRBD2. There are 15 residues in the CDR3. Germline-derived CDR1 and CDR2 are MDHEN and SYDVKM. V dropped 3 bases and J dropped 9; count of bases not matched to a gene: 4. The CDR3 protein is CASSLSGTSGSEQFF. The DNA of the CDR3 is TGTGCCAGCAGTTTGAGTGGGACTAGCGGGAGTGAGCAGTTCTTC.

The chain has TRBV19 and TRBJ2-7; TRBD2 is a possible D gene (5 bases). CDR1 is LNHDA and CDR2 is SQIVND in the germline V gene (reference sequence). Trimming took off 6 bases at V and 2 bases at J, with 23 bases between the two ends. This CDR3 has 17 residues. The CDR3 sequence is CASSLRPPGSSAYEQYF. Written as DNA, the CDR3 is TGTGCCAGTAGCCTTCGCCCTCCGGGGAGTAGCGCCTACGAGCAGTACTTC.

The chain couples TRBV7-8 to TRBJ2-2, with D unresolved. Germline CDR1 and CDR2: SGHVS and FQNEAQ. V dropped 1 base and J dropped 1 base, with 4 bases sitting between them. The CDR3 is made up of 14 amino acids. DNA of the CDR3: TGTGCCAGCAGCTTAGTCAGGAACACCGGGGAGCTGTTTTTT. Translating gives CASSLVRNTGELFF.

The rearrangement joins TRBV6-1 to TRBJ2-1; 7 bases line up with TRBD2. CDR1 and CDR2 from the germline V gene are MNHNS and SASEGT. J was trimmed by 8 bases and V by 2 bases; bases with no gene match: 6. There are 14 residues in the CDR3. CDR3 nucleotides: TGTGCCAGCAGTGAACTAGCGGAGGGGTATGAGCAGTTCTTC. It specifies CASSELAEGYEQFF.

The chain uses TRBV5-5 and TRBJ1-1, with D maybe TRBD1 (6 bases). Germline V gene sequence: CDR1 SGHKS, CDR2 YYEKEE (reference sequence). V gave up 0 bases and J gave up 4 bases, with 16 bases separating them. The CDR3 length is 16 residues. In DNA form, the CDR3 reads TGTGCCAGCAGCTTGGATTGGGGGCGCCGGGGCACTGAAGCTTTCTTT. Its protein is CASSLDWGRRGTEAFF. Complete variable domain (other parts from reference TRBV5-5 and TRBJ1-1): DAGVTQSPTHLIKTRGQQVTLRCSPISGHKSVSWYQQVLGQGPQFIFQYYEKEERGRGNFPDRFSARQFPNYSSELNVNALLLGDSALYLCASSLDWGRRGTEAFFGQGTRLTVV.

Written as DNA, the CDR3 is TGTGCCAGCAGCCCGCCACAGGGGTGGGGCTCTGGGGCCAACGTCCTGACTTTC. This translates into CASSPPQGWGSGANVLTF. The gene calls are TRBV7-6 and TRBJ2-6; the match to TRBD1 covers 7 bases. This CDR3 has 18 residues. The V gene end was trimmed by 5 bases and the J gene end by 0 bases; junction bases not matched to a gene: 10. Germline loops: CDR1 SGHVS, CDR2 FNYEAQ.

The chain has TRBV25-1 and TRBJ1-1; 11 bases match TRBD1. Germline CDR1 MGHDK, CDR2 SYGVNS. The CDR3 runs to 14 residues. The V segment lost 6 bases and the J segment 3 bases; nucleotides outside the gene matches: 3. CDR3 DNA sequence: TGTGCCAGCAGGAGGGACAGGGGGGACACTGAAGCTTTCTTT. Translation gives CASRRDRGDTEAFF.

V gene TRBV11-3 combines with J gene TRBJ2-1; 7 positions agree with TRBD2. Germline assignment: CDR1 SGHNT and CDR2 YENEEA. The J segment lost 7 bases and the V segment lost 5 bases, leaving 8 bases of the junction unmatched. The CDR3 has 14 residues. DNA of the CDR3: TGTGCCAGCAGCCTCCGCGGGAGTACGAATGAGCAGTTCTTC. This sequence encodes CASSLRGSTNEQFF.

This chain links TRBV19 with TRBJ2-1, with TRBD1 identical over 8 bases. V shed 5 bases, J shed 6 bases, and the junction held 3 bases outside the gene matches. The germline gives CDR1 LNHDA, CDR2 SQIVND (reference sequence). This CDR3 has 13 residues. The CDR3 coding sequence is TGTGCCAGTAGTTGGACAGGGCTCAATGAGCAGTTCTTC. It encodes CASSWTGLNEQFF.

This chain connects TRBV5-1 to TRBJ2-7, with D possibly matching TRBD2 (6 bases). Germline-derived CDR1 and CDR2 are SGHRS and YFSETQ. V dropped 8 bases and J dropped 2 bases, with 11 bases sitting between them. This CDR3 contains 12 residues. CDR3 residues: CASSREAYEQYF. CDR3 bases: TGCGCCAGTAGCAGGGAGGCCTACGAGCAGTACTTC.

Within the sample, this clone is medium-sized. CDR3 coding DNA: TGTGCCACCAGCAGCAGACAGACGGGAGATACGCAGTATTTT. This codes for CATSSRQTGDTQYF. V is TRBV15 and J is TRBJ2-3, with D perhaps TRBD1 (5 bases). This CDR3 contains 14 residues. Trimming cost V 3 bases and J 5 bases, with 12 bases left between them. Germline V lookup: CDR1 LNHNV, CDR2 YYDKDF (reference sequence).

The CDR3 loop is CASSLTERPGELFF. The CDR3 nucleotides read TGTGCCAGCAGCTTAACAGAGCGGCCCGGGGAGCTGTTTTTT. The chain combines TRBV9 with TRBJ2-2, with D maybe TRBD2 (5 bases). The CDR3 is 14 amino acids. Trimming pared 4 bases from V and 6 bases from J, leaving 13 bases between. CDR1 and CDR2 (germline): SGDLS, YYNGEE.

The J gene is TRBJ1-2, the V gene TRBV6-5; D is possibly TRBD1 (6 bases). Trimming pared 6 bases from V and 4 bases from J, leaving 12 bases between. From germline, CDR1 is MNHEY and CDR2 SVGAGI. The CDR3 has 13 residues. CDR3 sequence reads: CASSQTGIYGYTF. Written as DNA, the CDR3 is TGTGCCAGCAGCCAGACAGGAATCTATGGCTACACCTTC.

V usage is TRBV27 and J usage is TRBJ2-1; possibly TRBD1 for D (5 bases). The CDR3 is 13 residues long. In germline, CDR1 is MNHEY, CDR2 SMNVEV (reference sequence). V lost 8 bases to trimming and J lost 4 bases, with 12 bases between them. Here the CDR3 DNA reads TGTGCCAGCGGCTTACAGGCTTACAATGAGCAGTTCTTC. It is translated as CASGLQAYNEQFF.